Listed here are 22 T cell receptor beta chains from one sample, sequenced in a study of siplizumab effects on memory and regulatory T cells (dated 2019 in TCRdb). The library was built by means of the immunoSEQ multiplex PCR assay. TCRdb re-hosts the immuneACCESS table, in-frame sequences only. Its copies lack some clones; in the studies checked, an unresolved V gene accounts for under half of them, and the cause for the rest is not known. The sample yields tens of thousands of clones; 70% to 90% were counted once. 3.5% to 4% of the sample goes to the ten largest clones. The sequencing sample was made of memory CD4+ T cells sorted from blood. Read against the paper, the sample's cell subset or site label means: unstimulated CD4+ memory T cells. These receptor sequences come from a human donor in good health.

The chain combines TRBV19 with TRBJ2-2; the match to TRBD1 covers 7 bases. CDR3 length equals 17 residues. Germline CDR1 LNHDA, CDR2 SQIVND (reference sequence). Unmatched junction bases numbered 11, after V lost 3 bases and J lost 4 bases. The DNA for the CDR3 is TGTGCCAGTAGTATCAATGGGGCAGGGGGAAGCACCGGGGAGCTGTTTTTT. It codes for CASSINGAGGSTGELFF.

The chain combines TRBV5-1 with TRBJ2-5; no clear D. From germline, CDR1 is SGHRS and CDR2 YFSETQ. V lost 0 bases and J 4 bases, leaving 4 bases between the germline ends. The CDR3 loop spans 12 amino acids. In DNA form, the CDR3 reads TGCGCCAGCAGCTTGGCCTCAGAGACCCAGTACTTC. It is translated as CASSLASETQYF.

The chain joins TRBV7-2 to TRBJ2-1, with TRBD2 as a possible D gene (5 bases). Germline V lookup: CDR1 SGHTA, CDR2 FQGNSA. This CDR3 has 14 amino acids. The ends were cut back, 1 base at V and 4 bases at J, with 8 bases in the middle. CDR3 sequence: CASSLVSGYNEQFF. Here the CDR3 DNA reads TGTGCCAGCAGCTTAGTGTCGGGGTACAATGAGCAGTTCTTC.

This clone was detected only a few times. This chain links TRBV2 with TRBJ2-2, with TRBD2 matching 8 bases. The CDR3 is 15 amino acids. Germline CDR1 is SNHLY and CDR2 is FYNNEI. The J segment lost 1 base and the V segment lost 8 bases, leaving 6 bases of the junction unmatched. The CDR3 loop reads CASRIAGLNTGELFF. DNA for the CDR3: TGTGCCAGCCGGATAGCGGGGTTGAACACCGGGGAGCTGTTTTTT.

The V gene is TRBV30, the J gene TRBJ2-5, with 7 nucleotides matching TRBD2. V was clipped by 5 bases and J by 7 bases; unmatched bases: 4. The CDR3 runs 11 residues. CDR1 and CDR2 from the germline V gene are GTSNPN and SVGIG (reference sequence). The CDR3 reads CAWGLGVTQYF. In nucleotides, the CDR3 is TGTGCCTGGGGACTAGGGGTGACCCAGTACTTC.

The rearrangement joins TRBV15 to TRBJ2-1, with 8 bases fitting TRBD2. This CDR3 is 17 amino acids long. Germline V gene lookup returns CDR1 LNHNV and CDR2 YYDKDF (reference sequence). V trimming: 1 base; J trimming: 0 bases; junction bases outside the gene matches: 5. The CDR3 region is CATSRGSGGSSYNEQFF. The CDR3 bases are TGTGCCACCAGCAGAGGCTCGGGAGGGAGCTCCTACAATGAGCAGTTCTTC.

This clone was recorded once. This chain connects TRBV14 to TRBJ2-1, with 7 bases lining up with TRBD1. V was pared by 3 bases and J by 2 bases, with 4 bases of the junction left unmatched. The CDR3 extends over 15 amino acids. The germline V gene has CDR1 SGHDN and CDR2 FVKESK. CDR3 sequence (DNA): TGTGCCAGCAGCCAGCAGCAGGGGGCCTACAATGAGCAGTTCTTC. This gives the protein CASSQQQGAYNEQFF. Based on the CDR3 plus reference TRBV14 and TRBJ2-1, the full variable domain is EAGVTQFPSHSVIEKGQTVTLRCDPISGHDNLYWYRRVMGKEIKFLLHFVKESKQDESGMPNNRFLAERTGGTYSTLKVQPAELEDSGVYFCASSQQQGAYNEQFFGPGTRLTVL.

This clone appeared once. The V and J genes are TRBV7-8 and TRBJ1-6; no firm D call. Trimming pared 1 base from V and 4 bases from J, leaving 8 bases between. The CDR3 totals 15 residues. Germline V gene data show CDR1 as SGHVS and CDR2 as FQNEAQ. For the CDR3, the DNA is TGTGCCAGCAGCTTAGAGGTCGGATATAATTCACCCCTCCACTTT. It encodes CASSLEVGYNSPLHF.

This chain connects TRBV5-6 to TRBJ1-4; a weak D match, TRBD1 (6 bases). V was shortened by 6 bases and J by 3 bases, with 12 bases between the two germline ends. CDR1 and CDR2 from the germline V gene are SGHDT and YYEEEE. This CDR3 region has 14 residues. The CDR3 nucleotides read TGTGCCAGCAACACAGGGTTAGCTAATGAAAAACTGTTTTTT. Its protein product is CASNTGLANEKLFF.

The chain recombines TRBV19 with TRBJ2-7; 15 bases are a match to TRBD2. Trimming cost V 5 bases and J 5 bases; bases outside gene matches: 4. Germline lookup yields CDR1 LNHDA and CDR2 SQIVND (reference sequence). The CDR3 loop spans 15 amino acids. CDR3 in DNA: TGTGCCAGTAGTGCGGGGACTAGCGGGAGGAACGAGCAGTACTTC. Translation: CASSAGTSGRNEQYF.

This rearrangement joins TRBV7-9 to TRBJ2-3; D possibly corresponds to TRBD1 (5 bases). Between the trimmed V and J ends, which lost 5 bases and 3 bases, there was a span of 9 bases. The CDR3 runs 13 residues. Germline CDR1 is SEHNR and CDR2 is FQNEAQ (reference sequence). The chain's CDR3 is CASSNRQTDTQYF. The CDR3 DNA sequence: TGTGCCAGCAGCAATAGACAGACAGATACGCAGTATTTT.

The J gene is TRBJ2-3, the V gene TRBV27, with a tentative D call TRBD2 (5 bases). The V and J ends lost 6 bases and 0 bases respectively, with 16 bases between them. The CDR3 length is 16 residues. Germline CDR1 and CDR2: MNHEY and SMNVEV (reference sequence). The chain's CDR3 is CASRLSGIASTDTQYF. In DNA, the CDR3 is TGTGCCAGCAGGCTAAGCGGAATTGCTAGCACAGATACGCAGTATTTT.

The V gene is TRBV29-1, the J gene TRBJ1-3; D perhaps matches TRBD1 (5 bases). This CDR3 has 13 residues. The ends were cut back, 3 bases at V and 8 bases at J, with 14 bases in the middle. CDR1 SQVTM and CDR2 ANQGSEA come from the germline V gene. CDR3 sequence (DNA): TGCAGCGTTGAGAGCCAGGGCGGTCACACCATATATTTT. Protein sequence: CSVESQGGHTIYF.

CDR3 sequence: CASSLRGNYGYTF. CDR3 in DNA: TGTGCCAGCAGCTTAAGGGGGAACTATGGCTACACCTTC. The chain is built from TRBV14 and TRBJ1-2; TRBD1 might be the D (6 bases). V was clipped by 5 bases and J by 2 bases, with 9 bases between them. Germline CDR1 SGHDN, CDR2 FVKESK. The CDR3 totals 13 residues.

CDR3 bases: TGCGCCAGCAGCTTCCTTCTGGAGGGGGACTATGGCTACACCTTC. Its translation is CASSFLLEGDYGYTF. V usage is TRBV5-1 and J usage is TRBJ1-2, with D maybe TRBD1 (6 bases). With 2 bases removed from V and 3 bases from J, the gap between germline ends came to 14 bases. The germline V gene has CDR1 SGHRS and CDR2 YFSETQ. CDR3 length equals 15 residues.

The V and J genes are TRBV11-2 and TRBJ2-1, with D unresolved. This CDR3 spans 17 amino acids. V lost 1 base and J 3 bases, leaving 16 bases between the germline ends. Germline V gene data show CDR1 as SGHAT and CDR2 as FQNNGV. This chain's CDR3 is CASSLGHQFGYYNEQFF. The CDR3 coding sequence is TGTGCCAGCAGCTTAGGACACCAGTTCGGATACTACAATGAGCAGTTCTTC.

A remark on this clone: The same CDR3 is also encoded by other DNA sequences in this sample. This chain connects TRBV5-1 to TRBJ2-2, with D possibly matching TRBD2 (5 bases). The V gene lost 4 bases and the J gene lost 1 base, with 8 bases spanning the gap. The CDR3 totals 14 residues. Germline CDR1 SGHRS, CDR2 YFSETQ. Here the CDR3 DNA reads TGCGCCAGCAGCCTCGGACTGAACACCGGGGAGCTGTTTTTT. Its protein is CASSLGLNTGELFF.

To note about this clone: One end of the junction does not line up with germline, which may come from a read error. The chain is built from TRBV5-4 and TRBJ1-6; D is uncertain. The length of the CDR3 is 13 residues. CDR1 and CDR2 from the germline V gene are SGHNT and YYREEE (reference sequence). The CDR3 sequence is CASSGASLDSLSF. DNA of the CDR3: TGTGCCAGCAGCGGAGCCTCTTTAGACTCCCTCTCCTTT.

CDR3 region: CSVGGIRGPQHF. CDR3 nucleotides: TGCAGCGTTGGAGGCATTCGGGGGCCCCAGCATTTT. The chain carries TRBV29-1 and TRBJ1-5; D is uncertain. Trimming pared 4 bases from V and 9 bases from J, leaving 13 bases between. The germline gives CDR1 SQVTM, CDR2 ANQGSEA. The CDR3 length is 12 residues.

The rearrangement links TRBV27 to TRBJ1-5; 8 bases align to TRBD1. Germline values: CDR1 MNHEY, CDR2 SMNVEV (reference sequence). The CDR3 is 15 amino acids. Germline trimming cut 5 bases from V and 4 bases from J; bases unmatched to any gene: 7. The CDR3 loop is CASSRTGQSNQPQHF. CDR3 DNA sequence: TGTGCCAGCAGTAGGACAGGGCAGTCAAATCAGCCCCAGCATTTT.

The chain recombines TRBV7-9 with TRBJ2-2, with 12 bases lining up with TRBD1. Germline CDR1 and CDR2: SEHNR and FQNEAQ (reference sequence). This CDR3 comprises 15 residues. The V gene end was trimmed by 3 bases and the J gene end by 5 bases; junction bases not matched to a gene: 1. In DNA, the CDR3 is TGTGCCAGCAGCTTGGGACAGGGGGCGACCGGGGAGCTGTTTTTT. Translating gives CASSLGQGATGELFF.

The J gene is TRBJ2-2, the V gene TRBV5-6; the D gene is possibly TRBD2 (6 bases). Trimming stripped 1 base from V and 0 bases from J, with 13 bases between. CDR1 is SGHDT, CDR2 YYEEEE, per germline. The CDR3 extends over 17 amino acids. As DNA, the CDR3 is TGTGCCAGCAGCTTGATGCTAGCGTACTCGAACACCGGGGAGCTGTTTTTT. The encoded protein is CASSLMLAYSNTGELFF.